This T cell receptor (beta chain) was recorded in a study of molecular identifiers for immune sequencing clone quantification. Findings and limits, study-wide: One cell's worth of spiked Jurkat TCR RNA was reportedly detectable among about a million naive cells.

TCRdb re-analysed the PCR reads in MiXCR, keeping a single row per CDR3 protein. The profile shows 62,000 or so distinct CDR3 sequences, 18% of them singletons. The CDR3 adds up to 22 amino acids, both ends counted. This clonotype was observed many times. Its target is unknown. The DNA is left out, because the CDR3 cannot be placed on it with certainty; the CDR3 is given as TCRdb lists it. Investigators produced naive CD8 libraries from about 20,000 to 1,000,000 sorted cells, drawing on 10%, 30% or 50% RNA. A CD8+CD4-CCR7+CD45RA+ gate was used to sort naive CD8 T cells. The chain uses TRBV1 and TRBJ2-6; the D call TRBD1 from the table was never checked on the DNA. TRBV1 is deemed a pseudogene. The sequencing input was naive CD8+ T cells from blood, with Jurkat cell RNA spiked in. As for subset: FACS-sorted CD8+CD4-CCR7+CD45RA+ naive T cells. The clonotype was recovered from a human donor in good health. Some libraries in this study had Jurkat cell RNA spiked in. The CDR3 sequence is CTSSQDEMVGQGADSGANVLTF.